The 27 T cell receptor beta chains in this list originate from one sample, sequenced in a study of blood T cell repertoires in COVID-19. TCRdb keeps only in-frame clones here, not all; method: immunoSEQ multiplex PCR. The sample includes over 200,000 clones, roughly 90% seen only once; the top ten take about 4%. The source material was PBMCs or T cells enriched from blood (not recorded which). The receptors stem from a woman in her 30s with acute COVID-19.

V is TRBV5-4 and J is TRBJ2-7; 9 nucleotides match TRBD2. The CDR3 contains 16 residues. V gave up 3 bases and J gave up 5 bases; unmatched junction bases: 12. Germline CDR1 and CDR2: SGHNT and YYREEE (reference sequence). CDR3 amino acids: CASSSAGERGVDEQYF. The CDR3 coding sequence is TGTGCCAGCAGCTCCGCGGGGGAGCGGGGGGTTGACGAGCAGTACTTC.

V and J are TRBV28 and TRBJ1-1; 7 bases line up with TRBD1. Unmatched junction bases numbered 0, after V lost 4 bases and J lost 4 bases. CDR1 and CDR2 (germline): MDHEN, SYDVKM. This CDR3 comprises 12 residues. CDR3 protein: CASSSGGTEAFF. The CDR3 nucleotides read TGTGCCAGCAGTTCAGGGGGCACTGAAGCTTTCTTT.

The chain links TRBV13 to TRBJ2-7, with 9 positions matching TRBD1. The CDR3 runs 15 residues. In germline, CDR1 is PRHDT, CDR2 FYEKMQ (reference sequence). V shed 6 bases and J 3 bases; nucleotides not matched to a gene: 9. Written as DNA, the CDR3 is TGTGCCAGCAGACTCTCCGGGACAGGGATCTACGAGCAGTACTTC. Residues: CASRLSGTGIYEQYF.

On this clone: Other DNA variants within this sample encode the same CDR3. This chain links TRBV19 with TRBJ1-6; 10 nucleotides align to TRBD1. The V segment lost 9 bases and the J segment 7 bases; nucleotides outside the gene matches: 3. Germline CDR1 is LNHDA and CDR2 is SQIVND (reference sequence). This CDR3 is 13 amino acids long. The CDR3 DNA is TGTGCCAGCTCGACAGGGGGCAATTCACCCCTCCACTTT. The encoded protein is CASSTGGNSPLHF.

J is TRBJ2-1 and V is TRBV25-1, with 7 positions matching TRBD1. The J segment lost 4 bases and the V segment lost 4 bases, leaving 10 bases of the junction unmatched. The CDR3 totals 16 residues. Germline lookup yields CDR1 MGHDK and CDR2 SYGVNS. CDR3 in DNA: TGTGCCAGCAGTGCCCCCCGGGACAGAGAGTACAATGAGCAGTTCTTC. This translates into CASSAPRDREYNEQFF.

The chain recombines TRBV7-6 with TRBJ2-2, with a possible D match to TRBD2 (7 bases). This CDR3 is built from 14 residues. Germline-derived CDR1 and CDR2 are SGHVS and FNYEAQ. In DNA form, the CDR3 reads TGTGCGAGCTCCGGGGGGCCGGGCACCGGGGAGCTGTTTTTT. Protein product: CASSGGPGTGELFF.

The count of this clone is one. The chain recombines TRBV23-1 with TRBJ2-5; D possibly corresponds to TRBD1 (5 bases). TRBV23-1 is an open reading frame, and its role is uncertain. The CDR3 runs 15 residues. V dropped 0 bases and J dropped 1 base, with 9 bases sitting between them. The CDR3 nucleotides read TGCGCCAGCAGTCAATCCGTAGGGGTCCAAGAGACCCAGTACTTC. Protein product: CASSQSVGVQETQYF.

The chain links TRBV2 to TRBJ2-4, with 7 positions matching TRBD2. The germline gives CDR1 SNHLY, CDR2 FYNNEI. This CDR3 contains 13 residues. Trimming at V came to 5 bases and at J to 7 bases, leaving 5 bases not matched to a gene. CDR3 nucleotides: TGTGCCAGCAGTAGGGACTATGAGAACATTCAGTACTTC. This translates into CASSRDYENIQYF.

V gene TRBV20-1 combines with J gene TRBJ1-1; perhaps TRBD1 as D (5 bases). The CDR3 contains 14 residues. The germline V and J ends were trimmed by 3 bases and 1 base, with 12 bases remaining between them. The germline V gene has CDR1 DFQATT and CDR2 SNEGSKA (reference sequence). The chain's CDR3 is CSASSDNENTEAFF. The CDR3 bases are TGCAGTGCTAGTTCGGACAACGAGAACACTGAAGCTTTCTTT.

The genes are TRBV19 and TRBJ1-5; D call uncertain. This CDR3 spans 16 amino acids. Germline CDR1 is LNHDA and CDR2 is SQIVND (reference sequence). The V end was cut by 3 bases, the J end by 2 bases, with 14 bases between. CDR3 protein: CASSIPDNPGNQPQHF. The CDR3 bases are TGTGCCAGTAGTATCCCCGACAACCCTGGCAATCAGCCCCAGCATTTT.

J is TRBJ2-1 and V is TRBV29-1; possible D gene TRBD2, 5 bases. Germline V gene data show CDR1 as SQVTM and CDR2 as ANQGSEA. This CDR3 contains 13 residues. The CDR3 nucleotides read TGCATAGGGTCGGGGAGCTCCTACAATGAGCAGTTCTTC. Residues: CIGSGSSYNEQFF.

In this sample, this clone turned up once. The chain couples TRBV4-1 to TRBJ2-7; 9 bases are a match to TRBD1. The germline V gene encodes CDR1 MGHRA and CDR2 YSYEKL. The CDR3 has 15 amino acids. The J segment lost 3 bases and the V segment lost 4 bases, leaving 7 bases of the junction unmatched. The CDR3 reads CASSPQGQGLYEQYF. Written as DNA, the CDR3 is TGCGCCAGCAGCCCCCAGGGACAGGGTCTCTACGAGCAGTACTTC.

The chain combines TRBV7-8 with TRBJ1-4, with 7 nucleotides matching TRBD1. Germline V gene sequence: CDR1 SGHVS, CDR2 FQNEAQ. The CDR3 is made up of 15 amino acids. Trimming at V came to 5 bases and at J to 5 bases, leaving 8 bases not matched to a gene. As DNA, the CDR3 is TGTGCCAGCAGCCCGTGGACAGGAAGGAATGAAAAACTGTTTTTT. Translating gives CASSPWTGRNEKLFF.

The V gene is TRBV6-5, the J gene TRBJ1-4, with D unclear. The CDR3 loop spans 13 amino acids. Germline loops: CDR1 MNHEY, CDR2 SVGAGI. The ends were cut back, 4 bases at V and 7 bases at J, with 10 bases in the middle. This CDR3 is CASSSLIGEKLFF. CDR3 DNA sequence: TGTGCCAGCAGTTCTTTGATCGGTGAAAAACTGTTTTTT.

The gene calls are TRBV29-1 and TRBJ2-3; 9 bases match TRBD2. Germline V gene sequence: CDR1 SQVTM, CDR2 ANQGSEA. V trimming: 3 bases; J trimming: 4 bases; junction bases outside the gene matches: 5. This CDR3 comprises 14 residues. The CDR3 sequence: CSVEVAGESDTQYF. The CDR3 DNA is TGCAGCGTTGAGGTAGCGGGGGAATCAGATACGCAGTATTTT.

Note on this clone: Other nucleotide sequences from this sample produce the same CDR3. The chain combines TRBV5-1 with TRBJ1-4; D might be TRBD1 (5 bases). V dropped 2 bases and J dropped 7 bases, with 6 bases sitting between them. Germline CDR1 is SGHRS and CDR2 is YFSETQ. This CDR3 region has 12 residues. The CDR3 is CASSLRGEKLFF. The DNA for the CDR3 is TGCGCCAGCAGCTTAAGGGGTGAAAAACTGTTTTTT.

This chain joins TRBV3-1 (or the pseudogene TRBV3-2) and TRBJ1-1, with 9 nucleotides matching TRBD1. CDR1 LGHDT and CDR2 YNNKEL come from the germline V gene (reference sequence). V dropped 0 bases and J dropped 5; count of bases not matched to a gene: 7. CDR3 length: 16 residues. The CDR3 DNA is TGTGCCAGCAGCCAAGATGGGGGACAGGGATGGACTGAAGCTTTCTTT. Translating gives CASSQDGGQGWTEAFF.

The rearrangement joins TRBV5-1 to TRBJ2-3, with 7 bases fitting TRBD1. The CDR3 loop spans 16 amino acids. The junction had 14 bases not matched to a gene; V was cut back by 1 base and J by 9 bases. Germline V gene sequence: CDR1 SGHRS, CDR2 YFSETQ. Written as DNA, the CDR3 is TGCGCCAGCAGCTTGACCCGGGGACAGTCAGGGTTGACGCAGTATTTT. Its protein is CASSLTRGQSGLTQYF.

CDR3 protein: CSVEDRASGAEQYF. CDR3 nucleotide sequence: TGCAGCGTTGAAGATCGTGCTAGCGGGGCCGAGCAGTACTTC. This chain uses TRBV29-1 with TRBJ2-7; 9 nucleotides line up with TRBD2. This CDR3 is 14 amino acids long. CDR1 is SQVTM and CDR2 is ANQGSEA in the germline V gene. Trimming cost V 0 bases and J 6 bases; bases outside gene matches: 6.

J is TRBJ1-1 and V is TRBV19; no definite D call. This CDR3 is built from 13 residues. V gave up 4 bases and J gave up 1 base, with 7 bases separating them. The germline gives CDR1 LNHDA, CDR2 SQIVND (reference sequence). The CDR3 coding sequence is TGTGCCAGTAGTAAAAGACAGAACACTGAAGCTTTCTTT. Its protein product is CASSKRQNTEAFF.

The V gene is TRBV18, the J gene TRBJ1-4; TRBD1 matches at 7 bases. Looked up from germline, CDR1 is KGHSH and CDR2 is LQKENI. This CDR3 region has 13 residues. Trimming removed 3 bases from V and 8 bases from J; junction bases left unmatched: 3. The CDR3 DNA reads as TGTGCCAGCTCACCCAGGGGGGACGAAAAACTGTTTTTT. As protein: CASSPRGDEKLFF.

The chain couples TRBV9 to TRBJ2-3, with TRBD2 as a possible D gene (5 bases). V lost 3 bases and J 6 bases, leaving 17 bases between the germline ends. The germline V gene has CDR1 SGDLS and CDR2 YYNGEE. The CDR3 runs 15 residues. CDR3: CASSAGLSSGDTQYF. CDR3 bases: TGTGCCAGCAGCGCCGGACTTTCCAGTGGGGATACGCAGTATTTT. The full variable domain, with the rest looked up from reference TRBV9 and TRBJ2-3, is DSGVTQTPKHLITATGQRVTLRCSPRSGDLSVYWYQQSLDQGLQFLIQYYNGEERAKGNILERFSAQQFPDLHSELNLSSLELGDSALYFCASSAGLSSGDTQYFGPGTRLTVL.

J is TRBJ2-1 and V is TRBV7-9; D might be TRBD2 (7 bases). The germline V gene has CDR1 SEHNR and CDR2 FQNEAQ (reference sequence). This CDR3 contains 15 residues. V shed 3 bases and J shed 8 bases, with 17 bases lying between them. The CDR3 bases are TGTGCCAGCAGCTTCGTGCGGGGGCCCTTACATGAGCAGTTCTTC. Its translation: CASSFVRGPLHEQFF. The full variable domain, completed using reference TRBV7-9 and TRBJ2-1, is DTGVSQNPRHKITKRGQNVTFRCDPISEHNRLYWYRQTLGQGPEFLTYFQNEAQLEKSRLLSDRFSAERPKGSFSTLEIQRTEQGDSAMYLCASSFVRGPLHEQFFGPGTRLTVL.

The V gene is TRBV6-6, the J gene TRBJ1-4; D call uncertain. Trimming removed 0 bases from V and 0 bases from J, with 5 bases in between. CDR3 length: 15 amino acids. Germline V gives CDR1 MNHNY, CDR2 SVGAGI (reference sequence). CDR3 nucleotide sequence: TGTGCCAGCAGTTACTCTTCAGCAACTAATGAAAAACTGTTTTTT. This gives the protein CASSYSSATNEKLFF.

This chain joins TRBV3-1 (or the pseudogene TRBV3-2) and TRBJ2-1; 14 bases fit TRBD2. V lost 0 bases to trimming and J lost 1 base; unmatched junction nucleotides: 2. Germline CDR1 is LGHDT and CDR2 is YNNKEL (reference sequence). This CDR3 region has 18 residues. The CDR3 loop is CASSQEGLAGASYNEQFF. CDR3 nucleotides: TGTGCCAGCAGCCAAGAGGGACTAGCGGGGGCGTCCTACAATGAGCAGTTCTTC.

The chain's CDR3 is CASSLTSLNTEAFF. The CDR3 nucleotides are TGTGCCAGCAGCTTAACGAGTCTGAACACTGAAGCTTTCTTT. The rearrangement uses TRBV11-2 and TRBJ1-1; D is ambiguous. This CDR3 has 14 residues. Trimming removed 2 bases at V and 0 bases at J, with 7 bases between. CDR1 SGHAT and CDR2 FQNNGV come from the germline V gene.

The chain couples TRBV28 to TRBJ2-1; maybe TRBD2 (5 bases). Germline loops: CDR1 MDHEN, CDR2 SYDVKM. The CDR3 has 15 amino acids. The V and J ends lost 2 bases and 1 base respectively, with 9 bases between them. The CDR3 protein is CASSLLLDSYNEQFF. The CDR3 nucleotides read TGTGCCAGCAGTTTACTACTAGATTCCTACAATGAGCAGTTCTTC.